The source of this T cell receptor (beta chain) is a study of T-cell reconstitution after alpha-beta-depleted transplantation in children. Unique molecular identifiers were built into the TCRbeta library. MiXCR, run by TCRdb on the PCR reads, gives a single entry per CDR3 protein. The sample lists around 530,000 distinct CDR3 sequences, about 33% seen once, with around 2.4% in the top ten. The CDR3 is 15 amino acids. Trimming took off 1 base at V and 7 bases at J, with 17 bases between the two ends. From germline, CDR1 is SEHNR and CDR2 FQNEAQ (reference sequence). This chain uses TRBV7-9 with TRBJ2-7; D tentatively fits TRBD1 or TRBD2 (5 bases each). The sample consisted of PBMCs from the stem cell graft donor, taken from the stem cell graft. This TCR was recovered from a human donor who donated a stem cell graft to a child with aplastic anemia. Here the CDR3 reads CASSLEGTKGSEQYF. As DNA, the CDR3 is TGTGCCAGCAGCTTAGAAGGGACGAAGGGATCTGAGCAGTACTTC.